In this sample, the clone carrying this T cell receptor (beta chain) turned up once. V lost 4 bases and J 0 bases, leaving 12 bases between the germline ends. The germline CDR1 and CDR2 sequences are LGHDT and YNNKEL (reference sequence). The CDR3 contains 15 residues. The data were obtained in a study of blood T cell repertoires in COVID-19. Whole-study context: The United States, Italy and Spain supplied acute and convalescent COVID-19 samples. The cDNA or gDNA used as material had been derived from T cells, B-cell-depleted T cells, or PBMCs.

Per the original data handling: Cell counts per sample came from amplifying reference gene primers. Libraries were prepared by immunoSEQ multiplex PCR; TCRdb keeps only in-frame clonotypes and omits some of them. The D gene and trimming were derived from the DNA, and the V and J assignments and clone size from that table. This table holds 150,000 to 200,000 clones, about four fifths found once. This rearrangement joins TRBV3-1 (or the pseudogene TRBV3-2) to TRBJ1-1; the D gene is possibly TRBD1 (6 bases). This sequence was found in a man in his 70s with active or convalescent COVID-19. Input material: peripheral blood. The CDR3 DNA follows: TGTGCCAGCAGCCCTTCATCAGGGGTGAACACTGAAGCTTTCTTT. The encoded protein is CASSPSSGVNTEAFF.